This T cell receptor (beta chain) emerged from a study of T cells after yellow fever vaccination. V lost 2 bases and J 4 bases, leaving 10 bases between the germline ends. Germline CDR1 LGHNA, CDR2 YSLEER. The CDR3 length is 14 residues. There are a few counts of this clonotype. Antigen unknown. Each CDR3 protein gets one entry after TCRdb re-called the 5' RACE reads with MiXCR. Among 110,000 to 150,000 distinct CDR3 sequences listed, approximately 6.6% were seen once. General observations from the study: The CD4 and CD8 compartments had a small share of their clonotypes in common.

The sequence was collected from a man aged 30-40 years who received the YFV17D yellow fever vaccine. The source was CD4+ T cells sorted from PBMCs, collected 10 days after the yellow fever booster vaccination. This chain connects TRBV4-3 to TRBJ2-3; no reliable D call. This chain's CDR3 is CASSQRAPADTQYF. The CDR3 DNA reads as TGCGCCAGCAGCCAACGCGCCCCGGCAGATACGCAGTATTTT.